The TCR beta chain described here comes from a study of neurological immune-mediated disorders. Via MiXCR, TCRdb re-called the 5' RACE reads, giving one row per CDR3 protein. The repertoire consists of roughly 46,000 distinct CDR3 sequences, with roughly 2% occurring once and the leading ten covering roughly 2%. Notes on the study in general: The level of TCR clonal expansion was highest in patients with HTLV-1-associated myelopathy and lowest in multiple sclerosis, where it fell below the level seen in healthy controls.

In the case of this clonotype: Its antigen remains unidentified.

The CDR3 is made up of 13 amino acids. Trimming took 7 bases from V and 6 from J, leaving 15 bases between them. CDR1 ENHRY and CDR2 SYGVKD come from the germline V gene. Sequencing was carried out using PBMCs. The receptor's source is a woman in her thirties or forties with multiple sclerosis. The chain uses TRBV10-3 and TRBJ1-2, with D possibly matching TRBD1 (6 bases). CDR3 sequence reads: CAITPDSADGYTF. The CDR3 DNA is TGTGCCATCACTCCGGACAGCGCTGATGGCTACACCTTC.